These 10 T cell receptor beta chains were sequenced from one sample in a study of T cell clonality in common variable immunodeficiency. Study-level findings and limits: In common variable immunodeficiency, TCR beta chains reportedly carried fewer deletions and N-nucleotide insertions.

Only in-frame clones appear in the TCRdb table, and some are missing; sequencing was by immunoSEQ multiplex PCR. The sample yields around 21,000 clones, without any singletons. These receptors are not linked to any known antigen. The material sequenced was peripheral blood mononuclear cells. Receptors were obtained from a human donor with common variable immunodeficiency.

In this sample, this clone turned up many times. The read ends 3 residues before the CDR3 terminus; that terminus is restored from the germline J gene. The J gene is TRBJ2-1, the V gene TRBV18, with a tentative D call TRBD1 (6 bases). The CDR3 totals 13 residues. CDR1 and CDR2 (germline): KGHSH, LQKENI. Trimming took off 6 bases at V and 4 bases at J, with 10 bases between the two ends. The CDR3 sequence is CASSYREYNEQFF. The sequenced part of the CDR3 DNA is TGTGCCAGCTCCTACAGGGAATACAATGAG.

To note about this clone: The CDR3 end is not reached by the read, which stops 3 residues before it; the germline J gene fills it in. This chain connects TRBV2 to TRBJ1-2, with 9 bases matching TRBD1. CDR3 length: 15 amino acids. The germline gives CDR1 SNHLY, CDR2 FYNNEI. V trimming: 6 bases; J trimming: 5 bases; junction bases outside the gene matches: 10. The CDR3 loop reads CASRAGGTGLYGYTF. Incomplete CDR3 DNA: TGTGCCAGCAGAGCGGGGGGGACAGGGTTGTATGGC. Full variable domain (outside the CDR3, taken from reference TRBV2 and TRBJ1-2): EPEVTQTPSHQVTQMGQEVILRCVPISNHLYFYWYRQILGQKVEFLVSFYNNEISEKSEIFDDQFSVERPDGSNFTLKIRSTKLEDSAMYFCASRAGGTGLYGYTFGSGTRLTVV.

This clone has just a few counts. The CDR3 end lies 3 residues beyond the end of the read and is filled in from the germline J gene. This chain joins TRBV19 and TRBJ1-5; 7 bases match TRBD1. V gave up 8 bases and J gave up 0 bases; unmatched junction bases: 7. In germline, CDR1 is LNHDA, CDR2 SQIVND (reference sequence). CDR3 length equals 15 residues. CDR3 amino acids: CASQTGANSNQPQHF. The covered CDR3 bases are TGTGCCAGTCAAACAGGGGCTAATAGCAATCAGCCC.

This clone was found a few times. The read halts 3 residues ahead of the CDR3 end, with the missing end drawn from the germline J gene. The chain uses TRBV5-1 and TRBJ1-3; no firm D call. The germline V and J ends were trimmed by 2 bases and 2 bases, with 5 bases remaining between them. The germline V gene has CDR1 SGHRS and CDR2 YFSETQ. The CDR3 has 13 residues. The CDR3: CASSFGAGNTIYF. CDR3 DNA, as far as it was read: TGCGCCAGCAGCTTCGGGGCTGGAAACACC.

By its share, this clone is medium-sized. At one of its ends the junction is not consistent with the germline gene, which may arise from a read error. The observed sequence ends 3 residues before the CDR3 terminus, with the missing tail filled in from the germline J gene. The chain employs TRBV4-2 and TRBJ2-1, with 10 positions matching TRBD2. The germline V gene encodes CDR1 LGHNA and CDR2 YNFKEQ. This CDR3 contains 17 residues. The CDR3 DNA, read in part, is TGCGCCAGCAGCCAAGAGTCGAGCGGGGGGGACTACAATGAG. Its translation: CASSQESSGGDYNE. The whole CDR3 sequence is CASSQESSGGDYNEQFF.

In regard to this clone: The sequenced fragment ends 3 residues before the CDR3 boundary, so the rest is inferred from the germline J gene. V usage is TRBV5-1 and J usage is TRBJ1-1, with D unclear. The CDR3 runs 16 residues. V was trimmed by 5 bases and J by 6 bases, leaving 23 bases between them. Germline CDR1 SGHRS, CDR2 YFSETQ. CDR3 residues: CASSSRPAALEAEAFF. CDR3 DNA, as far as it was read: TGCGCCAGCAGTTCGCGGCCAGCCGCCCTAGAGGCTGAA.

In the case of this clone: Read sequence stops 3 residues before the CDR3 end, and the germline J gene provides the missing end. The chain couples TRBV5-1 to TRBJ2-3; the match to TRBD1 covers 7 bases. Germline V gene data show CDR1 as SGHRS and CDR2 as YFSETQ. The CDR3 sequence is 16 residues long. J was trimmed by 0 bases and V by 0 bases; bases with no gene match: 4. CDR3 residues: CASSLAPTGSTDTQYF. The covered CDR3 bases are TGCGCCAGCAGCTTGGCCCCGACAGGGAGCACAGATACG.

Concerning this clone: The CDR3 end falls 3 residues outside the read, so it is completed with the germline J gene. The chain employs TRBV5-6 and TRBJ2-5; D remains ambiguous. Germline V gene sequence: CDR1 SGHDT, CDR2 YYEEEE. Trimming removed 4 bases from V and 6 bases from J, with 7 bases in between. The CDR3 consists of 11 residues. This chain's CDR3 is CASSRVKTQYF. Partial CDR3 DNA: TGTGCCAGCAGCCGCGTGAAGACC. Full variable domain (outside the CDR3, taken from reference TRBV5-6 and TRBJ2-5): DAGVTQSPTHLIKTRGQQVTLRCSPKSGHDTVSWYQQALGQGPQFIFQYYEEEERQRGNFPDRFSGHQFPNYSSELNVNALLLGDSALYLCASSRVKTQYFGPGTRLLVL.

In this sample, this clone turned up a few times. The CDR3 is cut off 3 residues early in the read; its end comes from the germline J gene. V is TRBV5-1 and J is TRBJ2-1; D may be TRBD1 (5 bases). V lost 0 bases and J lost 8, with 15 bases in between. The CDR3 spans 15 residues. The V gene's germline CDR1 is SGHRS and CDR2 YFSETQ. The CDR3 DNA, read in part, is TGCGCCAGCAGCTTGGACGGTGCAGGGAACGATGAG. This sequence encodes CASSLDGAGNDE. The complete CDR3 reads CASSLDGAGNDEQFF.

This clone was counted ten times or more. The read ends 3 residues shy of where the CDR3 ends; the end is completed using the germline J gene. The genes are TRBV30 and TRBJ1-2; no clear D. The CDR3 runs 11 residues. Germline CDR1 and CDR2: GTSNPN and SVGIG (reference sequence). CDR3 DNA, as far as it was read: TGTGCCTGGAGTGTAGGCATCGGC. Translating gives CAWSVGIG. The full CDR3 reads CAWSVGIGYTF.